This TCR beta chain is from a study of CD8+ T cells in alopecia areata. Trimming removed 5 bases from V and 13 bases from J, with 9 bases in between. This CDR3 has 11 residues. CDR1 is MNHNY and CDR2 is SVGAGI in the germline V gene (reference sequence). This clone was found a few times. The sample's treatment: oral pan-JAK inhibitor, 5-10 mg twice daily. RNA extraction was followed by reverse transcription into cDNA, which acted as the sequencing template. Sequencing used immunoSEQ multiplex PCR; TCRdb keeps in-frame clones, though not all of them. The data show about 260,000 clones, roughly 63% seen once.

Sequencing used CD4+ T cells sorted from blood, obtained around week 53, from a patient treated with tofacitinib. The clonotype was recovered from a human donor with alopecia areata. The chain combines TRBV6-6 with TRBJ1-6; D unclear. In nucleotides, the CDR3 is TGTGCCAGCAGTCTCCCCGGGCCCCTCCACTTT. It is translated as CASSLPGPLHF.